Listed here are 10 T cell receptor beta chains from one sample, sequenced in a study of T cell changes during pregnancy in multiple sclerosis. Profiled with immunoSEQ multiplex PCR; TCRdb holds only in-frame clones, not every one. The repertoire holds fewer than 50,000 clones, with more than 85% as singletons. Sequencing used CD8+ T cells from peripheral blood mononuclear cells, obtained in the third trimester of pregnancy. The source is a female donor with multiple sclerosis, enrolled in a pregnancy study.

The chain recombines TRBV27 with TRBJ2-1; D possibly corresponds to TRBD1 (5 bases). Germline values: CDR1 MNHEY, CDR2 SMNVEV (reference sequence). Between the trimmed V and J ends, which lost 7 bases and 6 bases, there was a span of 13 bases. This CDR3 contains 13 residues. CDR3 protein: CASISRESNEQFF. Here the CDR3 DNA reads TGTGCCAGCATCTCCAGGGAAAGCAATGAGCAGTTCTTC.

This clone was seen more than once but under ten times. J is TRBJ2-7 and V is TRBV7-9, with TRBD2 matching over 12 bases. The CDR3 contains 16 residues. With V trimmed by 5 bases and J by 1 base, 6 bases remained unmatched. CDR1 and CDR2 (germline): SEHNR, FQNEAQ (reference sequence). CDR3: CASSGGLAGTSYEQYF. The CDR3, as DNA: TGTGCCAGCAGCGGGGGACTAGCGGGTACGTCCTACGAGCAGTACTTC.

CDR3: CASSLGENEQFF. CDR3 DNA sequence: TGTGCCAGCAGCTTAGGAGAGAATGAGCAGTTCTTC. The rearrangement uses TRBV7-6 and TRBJ2-1, with D hard to call. Germline V gene lookup returns CDR1 SGHVS and CDR2 FNYEAQ. The CDR3 length is 12 residues. V lost 1 base and J lost 7, with 5 bases in between. The whole variable domain, filled in from reference TRBV7-6 and TRBJ2-1, reads GAGVSQSPRYKVTKRGQDVALRCDPISGHVSLYWYRQALGQGPEFLTYFNYEAQQDKSGLPNDRFSAERPEGSISTLTIQRTEQRDSAMYRCASSLGENEQFFGPGTRLTVL.

The V gene is TRBV5-6, the J gene TRBJ2-5; 9 bases line up with TRBD2. Germline CDR1 reads SGHDT; CDR2 reads YYEEEE. CDR3 length: 16 amino acids. Trimming took 6 bases from V and 5 from J; bases not matched to a gene: 14. CDR3 residues: CASNRAGGPPWETQYF. The CDR3 nucleotides read TGTGCCAGCAATAGGGCGGGAGGGCCCCCGTGGGAGACCCAGTACTTC. Together with reference TRBV5-6 and TRBJ2-5, the CDR3 gives the full variable domain: DAGVTQSPTHLIKTRGQQVTLRCSPKSGHDTVSWYQQALGQGPQFIFQYYEEEERQRGNFPDRFSGHQFPNYSSELNVNALLLGDSALYLCASNRAGGPPWETQYFGPGTRLLVL.

The J gene is TRBJ2-7, the V gene TRBV10-3; D is unclear. The ends were cut back, 1 base at V and 0 bases at J, with 13 bases in the middle. In germline, CDR1 is ENHRY, CDR2 SYGVKD. The CDR3 covers 16 residues. The CDR3 sequence is CAISEWRVTSSYEQYF. The CDR3 nucleotides read TGTGCCATCAGTGAGTGGAGAGTTACCTCCTCCTACGAGCAGTACTTC.

The chain recombines TRBV6-1 with TRBJ2-7; 8 nucleotides line up with TRBD2. Germline V gene data show CDR1 as MNHNS and CDR2 as SASEGT. Trimming removed 2 bases from V and 2 bases from J; junction bases left unmatched: 17. This CDR3 has 19 amino acids. The CDR3 reads CASSELNPVRLATTYEQYF. The CDR3 DNA reads as TGTGCCAGCAGTGAACTGAACCCTGTACGACTAGCGACCACCTACGAGCAGTACTTC.

The genes are TRBV5-5 and TRBJ2-7; 8 positions agree with TRBD2. CDR1 is SGHKS, CDR2 YYEKEE, per germline (reference sequence). This CDR3 has 15 amino acids. The junction had 4 bases not matched to a gene; V was cut back by 1 base and J by 1 base. The CDR3 DNA reads as TGTGCCAGCAGCTTGTTCTCTAGCGGGTCCTACGAGCAGTACTTC. This sequence encodes CASSLFSSGSYEQYF.

J is TRBJ2-1 and V is TRBV27; 12 bases fit TRBD2. Per germline, CDR1 MNHEY and CDR2 SMNVEV (reference sequence). V lost 5 bases to trimming and J lost 6 bases; unmatched junction nucleotides: 5. The CDR3 is made up of 15 amino acids. CDR3 sequence: CASSPGTSGFNEQFF. In DNA, the CDR3 is TGTGCCAGCAGTCCCGGGACTAGCGGGTTCAATGAGCAGTTCTTC.

The CDR3 DNA reads as TGCAGCGTTGATTTCGACAATGAGCAGTTCTTC. It specifies CSVDFDNEQFF. V usage is TRBV29-1 and J usage is TRBJ2-1; D gene unclear. Trimming took off 3 bases at V and 5 bases at J, with 5 bases between the two ends. The CDR3 loop spans 11 amino acids. Per the germline V gene, CDR1 is SQVTM and CDR2 is ANQGSEA.

The chain combines TRBV15 with TRBJ2-7, with D maybe TRBD2 (6 bases). Trimming took off 3 bases at V and 6 bases at J, with 15 bases between the two ends. The V gene's germline CDR1 is LNHNV and CDR2 YYDKDF (reference sequence). This CDR3 is built from 14 residues. The CDR3 region has the DNA TGTGCCACCAGCAGCTCGAGACTAGGGCTCGAGCAGTACTTC. It translates to CATSSSRLGLEQYF.